Below, 31 T cell receptor beta chains from the same sample are listed, as sequenced in a study of shared clonotypes between healthy human individuals. Profiling relied on immunoSEQ multiplex PCR, and the TCRdb table lists in-frame clones only, not all of them. The sample carries 2 million to 2.5 million clones, 90% to 97% recorded once. The source material was naive CD4+ T cells sorted from blood. Subset: CD45RA+ positively selected. The source of these receptors is a man between 18 and 35 years old in good health.

The chain combines TRBV7-9 with TRBJ1-3; the match to TRBD1 covers 8 bases. Per the germline V gene, CDR1 is SEHNR and CDR2 is FQNEAQ (reference sequence). The junction had 8 bases not matched to a gene; V was cut back by 0 bases and J by 7 bases. This CDR3 has 16 amino acids. The CDR3 nucleotides read TGTGCCAGCAGCTTAGCCCAGGGGGCCTCTAGCAACACCATATATTTT. Its translation: CASSLAQGASSNTIYF.

The chain uses TRBV27 and TRBJ2-1, with D tentatively TRBD1 (7 bases). The V end was cut by 5 bases, the J end by 0 bases, with 14 bases between. The CDR3 length is 16 residues. CDR1 and CDR2 (germline): MNHEY, SMNVEV (reference sequence). The CDR3 loop is CASSPRQGGSYNEQFF. The CDR3, as DNA: TGTGCCAGCAGTCCTCGACAGGGAGGCTCCTACAATGAGCAGTTCTTC.

The V gene is TRBV28, the J gene TRBJ1-2; 7 bases are a match to TRBD1. The CDR3 runs 21 residues. With V trimmed by 1 base and J by 7 bases, 27 bases remained unmatched. CDR1 and CDR2 from the germline V gene are MDHEN and SYDVKM. CDR3 protein: CASSLFLYGIVGKRQGFGYTF. In nucleotides, the CDR3 is TGTGCCAGCAGTTTATTTCTCTATGGTATCGTGGGCAAGCGACAGGGCTTTGGCTACACCTTC.

This chain uses TRBV6-5 with TRBJ2-7; perhaps TRBD2 as D (5 bases). There are 13 residues in the CDR3. CDR1 MNHEY and CDR2 SVGAGI come from the germline V gene. With 8 bases removed from V and 2 bases from J, the gap between germline ends came to 13 bases. The DNA for the CDR3 is TGTGCCAGCCGCCGGGGTGGTGCCTACGAGCAGTACTTC. It translates to CASRRGGAYEQYF.

J is TRBJ2-2 and V is TRBV4-1, with 8 positions matching TRBD1. After removal of 6 bases from V and 4 bases from J, the junction contained 13 bases not matched to a gene. This CDR3 contains 17 residues. Germline assignment: CDR1 MGHRA and CDR2 YSYEKL. For the CDR3, the DNA is TGCGCCAGCAGTCTCGACAGGGGTAAAGGGGGCACCGGGGAGCTGTTTTTT. This gives the protein CASSLDRGKGGTGELFF.

The rearrangement links TRBV28 to TRBJ2-7; no clear D gene. This CDR3 spans 12 amino acids. V lost 7 bases, J lost 2 bases, and 9 bases lay in between. Germline V gives CDR1 MDHEN, CDR2 SYDVKM. The DNA of the CDR3 is TGTGCCAGCAACGACTTAACCTACGAGCAGTACTTC. Its protein product is CASNDLTYEQYF. Full variable domain (missing parts from reference TRBV28 and TRBJ2-7): DVKVTQSSRYLVKRTGEKVFLECVQDMDHENMFWYRQDPGLGLRLIYFSYDVKMKEKGDIPEGYSVSREKKERFSLILESASTNQTSMYLCASNDLTYEQYFGPGTRLTVT.

The genes are TRBV30 and TRBJ2-4; D is ambiguous. Trimming took 2 bases from V and 0 from J, leaving 14 bases between them. CDR3 length: 16 residues. Germline V gene data show CDR1 as GTSNPN and CDR2 as SVGIG (reference sequence). CDR3 sequence: CAWSPRLNLAKNIQYF. CDR3 coding DNA: TGTGCCTGGAGTCCCCGACTCAATTTAGCCAAAAACATTCAGTACTTC.

Concerning this clone itself: Different DNA sequences within this sample yield the same CDR3. This sequence joins TRBV6-5 and TRBJ2-7, with D possibly matching TRBD2 (6 bases). The V end lost 5 bases, the J end lost 2 bases, and 7 bases lay between the germline ends. In germline, CDR1 is MNHEY, CDR2 SVGAGI. The CDR3 contains 12 residues. CDR3 nucleotides: TGTGCCAGCAGTCGGGGGACCTACGAGCAGTACTTC. Translated: CASSRGTYEQYF.

Comment on this clone: Other DNA sequences in this specimen translate into the identical CDR3. The chain combines TRBV27 with TRBJ1-6, with 8 positions matching TRBD1. The germline V gene has CDR1 MNHEY and CDR2 SMNVEV (reference sequence). V shed 5 bases and J 7 bases; nucleotides not matched to a gene: 4. This CDR3 contains 14 residues. This CDR3 is CASSLDRENSPLHF. CDR3 bases: TGTGCCAGCAGTCTGGACAGGGAGAATTCACCCCTCCACTTT.

The V gene is TRBV6-5, the J gene TRBJ1-2; 8 bases align to TRBD1. V gave up 6 bases and J gave up 2 bases; unmatched junction bases: 5. CDR1 is MNHEY, CDR2 SVGAGI, per germline. The CDR3 sequence is 14 residues long. DNA for the CDR3: TGTGCCAGCAGCCAAGGACAGGGAAACTATGGCTACACCTTC. Its translation: CASSQGQGNYGYTF.

V is TRBV5-6 and J is TRBJ2-2; the D is unclear. Per the germline V gene, CDR1 is SGHDT and CDR2 is YYEEEE. V was trimmed by 4 bases and J by 7 bases, leaving 8 bases between them. The CDR3 covers 12 residues. Written as DNA, the CDR3 is TGTGCCAGCAGCCGGCAGGTCGGGGAGCTGTTTTTT. It is translated as CASSRQVGELFF.

A word on this clone: This CDR3 is also generated by other DNA sequences in the sample. The CDR3 is CASSSGQGHGYTF. The CDR3, as DNA: TGTGCCAGCAGCTCAGGACAGGGTCACGGCTACACCTTC. This rearrangement joins TRBV11-3 to TRBJ1-2; 8 bases are a match to TRBD1. CDR3 length: 13 residues. Looked up from germline, CDR1 is SGHNT and CDR2 is YENEEA. After removal of 4 bases from V and 8 bases from J, the junction contained 6 bases not matched to a gene.

The rearrangement uses TRBV19 and TRBJ1-5, with D tentatively TRBD1 (5 bases). The CDR3 covers 14 residues. Germline assignment: CDR1 LNHDA and CDR2 SQIVND (reference sequence). V lost 5 bases and J 1 base, leaving 9 bases between the germline ends. CDR3 region: CASSVAGSNQPQHF. CDR3 nucleotide sequence: TGTGCCAGTAGTGTCGCAGGGAGCAATCAGCCCCAGCATTTT.

The chain recombines TRBV28 with TRBJ2-7; 7 nucleotides agree with TRBD1. The CDR3 sequence is 13 residues long. Germline loops: CDR1 MDHEN, CDR2 SYDVKM. Trimming took 5 bases from V and 4 from J; bases not matched to a gene: 5. CDR3: CASSVGQQYEQYF. CDR3 in DNA: TGTGCCAGCAGTGTGGGACAGCAGTACGAGCAGTACTTC.

The chain uses TRBV11-2 and TRBJ1-5, with D hard to call. V lost 4 bases, J lost 7 bases, and 11 bases lay in between. The germline CDR1 and CDR2 sequences are SGHAT and FQNNGV. The CDR3 runs to 13 residues. CDR3 sequence: CASSSDGRQPQHF. The CDR3, as DNA: TGTGCCAGCAGCTCCGACGGAAGACAGCCCCAGCATTTT.

This clone was picked up one time. CDR3 bases: TGTGCCAGCTCAACCGCTACAGGGATAAATCAGCCCCAGCATTTT. It encodes CASSTATGINQPQHF. The chain has TRBV18 and TRBJ1-5; TRBD1 might be the D (6 bases). The germline CDR1 and CDR2 sequences are KGHSH and LQKENI. V lost 5 bases and J lost 4, with 15 bases in between. The CDR3 contains 15 residues.

The gene calls are TRBV5-4 and TRBJ1-5, with D perhaps matching TRBD1 (6 bases). The V end was cut by 4 bases, the J end by 8 bases, with 16 bases between. CDR3 length: 14 amino acids. CDR1 is SGHNT, CDR2 YYREEE, per germline (reference sequence). Here the CDR3 DNA reads TGTGCCAGCAGCCGCGGTGGGGGCATGGAGCCCCAGCATTTT. As protein: CASSRGGGMEPQHF.

This clone has just one count. The chain recombines TRBV7-9 with TRBJ2-3; 9 bases agree with TRBD1. The CDR3 totals 16 residues. Germline assignment: CDR1 SEHNR and CDR2 FQNEAQ (reference sequence). Trimming removed 3 bases from V and 4 bases from J; junction bases left unmatched: 8. The CDR3 loop is CASSFLQGARADTQYF. The DNA of the CDR3 is TGTGCCAGCAGCTTCCTACAGGGGGCGAGAGCAGATACGCAGTATTTT.

The chain combines TRBV5-4 with TRBJ2-7; D ambiguous. V lost 2 bases and J lost 2, with 11 bases in between. CDR1 is SGHNT and CDR2 is YYREEE in the germline V gene (reference sequence). The CDR3 contains 14 residues. The CDR3 coding sequence is TGTGCCAGCAGCTTAAAGGCTGCGACCTACGAGCAGTACTTC. Its translation is CASSLKAATYEQYF.

V usage is TRBV2 and J usage is TRBJ2-1; the match to TRBD1 covers 7 bases. The CDR3 covers 14 residues. The ends lost 7 bases at V and 6 bases at J; junction bases unmatched: 9. CDR1 is SNHLY and CDR2 is FYNNEI in the germline V gene. CDR3 residues: CASTPEGGSNEQFF. The CDR3 nucleotides read TGTGCCAGCACCCCGGAAGGGGGCAGCAATGAGCAGTTCTTC.

Concerning this clone: Mismatch with germline at one junction end may stem from a read error. The chain couples TRBV6-5 to TRBJ1-4, with D hard to call. Looked up from germline, CDR1 is MNHEY and CDR2 is SVGAGI. The CDR3 covers 13 residues. The CDR3 region is CASYGRTTEKLFF. CDR3 nucleotides: TGTGCCAGCTATGGACGGACTACTGAAAAACTGTTTTTT.

The rearrangement joins TRBV7-9 to TRBJ2-7, with D possibly being TRBD1 (6 bases). Between the trimmed V and J ends, which lost 4 bases and 0 bases, there was a span of 16 bases. Germline assignment: CDR1 SEHNR and CDR2 FQNEAQ (reference sequence). The CDR3 has 16 residues. The CDR3 DNA reads TGTGCCAGCAGCTCCGTATATACAGGGAGCTCCTACGAGCAGTACTTC. It encodes CASSSVYTGSSYEQYF.

The chain combines TRBV19 with TRBJ2-1; 9 nucleotides agree with TRBD2. The V gene end was trimmed by 7 bases and the J gene end by 7 bases; junction bases not matched to a gene: 11. From germline, CDR1 is LNHDA and CDR2 SQIVND (reference sequence). There are 15 residues in the CDR3. CDR3 loop: CASTRTSGLVNEQFF. The CDR3 nucleotides are TGTGCCAGTACCCGTACTAGCGGGTTAGTTAATGAGCAGTTCTTC.

Details on this clone: The same CDR3 is also encoded by other DNA sequences in this sample. This chain uses TRBV2 with TRBJ1-2; 7 nucleotides match TRBD1. V lost 5 bases, J lost 5 bases, and 2 bases stayed unmatched. This CDR3 has 12 amino acids. Germline V gene data show CDR1 as SNHLY and CDR2 as FYNNEI. CDR3: CASSPGGYGYTF. In DNA, the CDR3 is TGTGCCAGCAGTCCAGGGGGGTATGGCTACACCTTC.

This clone was observed a handful of times. The rearrangement joins TRBV2 to TRBJ1-5; possible D gene TRBD1, 5 bases. The CDR3 length is 14 residues. Trimming cost V 1 base and J 5 bases, with 9 bases left between them. The germline V gene has CDR1 SNHLY and CDR2 FYNNEI. The CDR3 is CASSEGRGHQPQHF. The CDR3 DNA is TGTGCCAGCAGTGAAGGGCGGGGCCATCAGCCCCAGCATTTT.

The chain uses TRBV10-3 and TRBJ2-3; D might be TRBD1 or TRBD2, each matching 5 bases. This CDR3 region has 19 residues. Trimming took off 4 bases at V and 0 bases at J, with 23 bases between the two ends. CDR1 is ENHRY and CDR2 is SYGVKD in the germline V gene. DNA for the CDR3: TGTGCCATCAGTGGCCATGGGGCTAGCCCCGACCGTAGCACAGATACGCAGTATTTT. Its translation: CAISGHGASPDRSTDTQYF.

The chain couples TRBV19 to TRBJ2-4; the D gene is possibly TRBD2 (5 bases). The V gene's germline CDR1 is LNHDA and CDR2 SQIVND (reference sequence). The germline V and J ends were trimmed by 3 bases and 0 bases, with 12 bases remaining between them. This CDR3 spans 16 amino acids. The CDR3 sequence: CASSIAEGQAKNIQYF. The DNA of the CDR3 is TGTGCCAGTAGTATCGCAGAGGGTCAAGCCAAAAACATTCAGTACTTC.

The chain is built from TRBV28 and TRBJ1-4, with D possibly TRBD1 on 6 matching bases. This CDR3 comprises 14 residues. Per the germline V gene, CDR1 is MDHEN and CDR2 is SYDVKM. V was shortened by 7 bases and J by 0 bases, with 9 bases between the two germline ends. The CDR3 sequence: CASTGEATNEKLFF. As DNA, the CDR3 is TGTGCCAGCACAGGGGAGGCAACTAATGAAAAACTGTTTTTT.

The V and J genes are TRBV18 and TRBJ2-3, with 11 bases aligning to TRBD2. V dropped 7 bases and J dropped 1; count of bases not matched to a gene: 7. Germline CDR1 reads KGHSH; CDR2 reads LQKENI. The CDR3 length is 16 residues. This CDR3 reads CASFPGTSGRTDTQYF. CDR3 coding DNA: TGTGCCAGCTTCCCGGGGACTAGCGGTCGCACAGATACGCAGTATTTT.

This clone showed up just a few times. Other DNA sequences in this sample translate to the same CDR3. This chain connects TRBV5-1 to TRBJ1-1, with 7 bases aligning to TRBD1. This CDR3 is built from 14 residues. From germline, CDR1 is SGHRS and CDR2 YFSETQ. The junction had 3 bases not matched to a gene; V was cut back by 3 bases and J by 1 base. In DNA, the CDR3 is TGCGCCAGCAGCTGGGGGACAGCGAACACTGAAGCTTTCTTT. Residues: CASSWGTANTEAFF.

The rearrangement uses TRBV5-1 and TRBJ1-1; tentatively, D is TRBD1 (6 bases). CDR3 size: 14 residues. V was clipped by 4 bases and J by 1 base, with 11 bases between them. From germline, CDR1 is SGHRS and CDR2 YFSETQ. The CDR3 nucleotides are TGCGCCAGCAGCACCAAGGGGGAGAACACTGAAGCTTTCTTT. Protein sequence: CASSTKGENTEAFF.